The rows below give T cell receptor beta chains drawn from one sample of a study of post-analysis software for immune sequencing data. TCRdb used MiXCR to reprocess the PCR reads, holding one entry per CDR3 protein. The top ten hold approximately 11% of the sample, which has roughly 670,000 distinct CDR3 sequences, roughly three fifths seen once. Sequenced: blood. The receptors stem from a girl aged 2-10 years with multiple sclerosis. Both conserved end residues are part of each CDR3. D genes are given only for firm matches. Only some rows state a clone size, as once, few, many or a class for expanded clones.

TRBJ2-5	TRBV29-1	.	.	CSVGTIGTQYF	TGCAGCGTTGGAACGATTGGGACCCAGTACTTC
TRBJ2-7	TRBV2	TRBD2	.	CASSETKYWGLAGEQYF	TGTGCCAGCAGTGAAACGAAGTATTGGGGACTAGCGGGAGAGCAGTACTTC
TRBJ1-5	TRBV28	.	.	CASRPRGGRNQPQHF	TGTGCCAGCAGACCCAGGGGTGGGCGAAATCAGCCCCAGCATTTT
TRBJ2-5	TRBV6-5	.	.	CASSYSRSIGEETQYF	TGTGCCAGCAGTTACTCGAGGTCTATAGGGGAAGAGACCCAGTACTTC
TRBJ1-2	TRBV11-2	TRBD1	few	CASSSNIQGVLYGYTF	TGTGCCAGCAGCTCCAACATCCAGGGGGTCTTATATGGCTACACCTTC
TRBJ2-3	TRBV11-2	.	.	CASSFRGGQNLGDTQYF	TGTGCCAGCAGCTTCCGGGGGGGACAGAACCTGGGGGATACGCAGTATTTT
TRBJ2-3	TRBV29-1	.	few	CSAGAQITDTQYF	TGCAGCGCAGGGGCCCAAATCACAGATACGCAGTATTTT
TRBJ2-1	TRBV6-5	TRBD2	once	CASSSFSGSDEQFF	TGTGCCAGCAGTTCCTTTAGCGGGAGTGATGAGCAGTTCTTC
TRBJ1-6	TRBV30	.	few	CAWSGDTYNSPLHF	TGTGCCTGGAGTGGGGACACCTATAATTCACCCCTCCACTTT
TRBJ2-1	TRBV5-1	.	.	CASSSVGASSSYNEQFF	TGCGCCAGCAGCTCCGTAGGAGCTTCTAGCTCCTACAATGAGCAGTTCTTC
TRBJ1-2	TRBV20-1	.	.	CSAYKVSNCGYTF	TGCAGTGCATACAAGGTCTCTAACTGTGGCTACACCTTC
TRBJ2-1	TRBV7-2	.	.	CASSFRKGFHEQFF	TGTGCCAGCAGCTTTCGTAAGGGTTTCCATGAGCAGTTCTTC
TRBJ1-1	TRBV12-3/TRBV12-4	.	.	CASSFESGSEAFF	TGTGCCAGCAGTTTTGAGTCAGGGTCTGAAGCTTTCTTT
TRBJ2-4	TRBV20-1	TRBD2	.	CSARRLAGGPGNIQYF	TGCAGTGCTAGGAGGCTAGCGGGAGGGCCGGGGAACATTCAGTACTTC